This T cell receptor beta chain was obtained from a study of T cell repertoires in cytomegalovirus infection. Study as a whole: Matching HLA type, along with CMV infection, was indicated by public TCR beta signatures.

Germline-derived CDR1 and CDR2 are SEHNR and FQNEAQ (reference sequence). This CDR3 is built from 14 residues. With 3 bases removed from V and 4 bases from J, the gap between germline ends came to 10 bases. TCRdb reprocessed the reads with MiXCR, giving one entry per CDR3 protein. The sample lists 830,000 or so distinct CDR3 sequences, approximately 32% seen once, with 9.5% to 15% in the top ten. This clonotype was recorded a few times. No antigen is known for it. The material sequenced was cultured CD8+ T cells from PBMCs, taken from culture after CMV antigen stimulation. The origin of this receptor is a human donor in good health (CMV status not recorded). Some clones in this sample may be carry-over from other donors' samples. The chain links TRBV7-9 to TRBJ1-5, with D unclear. The CDR3 DNA sequence: TGTGCCAGCAGCTTTGACACCGATAATCAGCCCCAGCATTTT. Translating it yields CASSFDTDNQPQHF.